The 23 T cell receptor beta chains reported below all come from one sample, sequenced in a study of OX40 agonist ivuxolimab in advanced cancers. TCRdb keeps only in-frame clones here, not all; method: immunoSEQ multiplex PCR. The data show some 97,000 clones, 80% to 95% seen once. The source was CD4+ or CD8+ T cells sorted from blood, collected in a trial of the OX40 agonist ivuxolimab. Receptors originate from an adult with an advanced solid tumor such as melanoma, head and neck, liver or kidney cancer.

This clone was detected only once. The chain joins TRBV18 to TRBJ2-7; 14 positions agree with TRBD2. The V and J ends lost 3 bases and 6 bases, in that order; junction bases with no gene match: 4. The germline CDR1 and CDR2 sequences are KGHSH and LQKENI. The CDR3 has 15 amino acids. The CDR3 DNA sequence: TGTGCCAGCTCACCGGGACTAGCGGGAGCTGGCGAGCAGTACTTC. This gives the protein CASSPGLAGAGEQYF.

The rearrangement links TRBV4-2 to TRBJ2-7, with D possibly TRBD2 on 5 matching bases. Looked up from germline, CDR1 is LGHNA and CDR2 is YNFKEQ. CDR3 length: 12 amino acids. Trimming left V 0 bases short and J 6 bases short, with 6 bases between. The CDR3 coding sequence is TGTGCCAGCAGCCAAGACGCGGGCGAGCAGTACTTC. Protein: CASSQDAGEQYF.

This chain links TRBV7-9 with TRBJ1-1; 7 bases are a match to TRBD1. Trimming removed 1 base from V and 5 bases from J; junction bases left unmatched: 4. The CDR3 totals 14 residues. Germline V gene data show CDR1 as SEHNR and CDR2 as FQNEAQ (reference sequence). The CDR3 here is CASSLGGGRTEAFF. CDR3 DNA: TGTGCCAGCAGCTTAGGAGGGGGCCGGACTGAAGCTTTCTTT.

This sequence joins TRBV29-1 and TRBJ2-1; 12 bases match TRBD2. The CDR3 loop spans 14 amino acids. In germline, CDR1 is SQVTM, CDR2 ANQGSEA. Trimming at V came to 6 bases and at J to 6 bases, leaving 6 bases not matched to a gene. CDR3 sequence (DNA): TGCAGCGTGACTAGCGGGAGTGGAGGCAATGAGCAGTTCTTC. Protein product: CSVTSGSGGNEQFF.

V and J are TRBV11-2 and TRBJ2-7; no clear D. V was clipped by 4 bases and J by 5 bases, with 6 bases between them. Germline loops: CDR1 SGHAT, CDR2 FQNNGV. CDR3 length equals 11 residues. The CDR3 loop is CASSSLNEQYF. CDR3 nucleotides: TGTGCCAGCAGCTCACTAAACGAGCAGTACTTC.

CDR3 coding DNA: TGTGCCAGCAGCTTGGTGACAGGGGGATTAGGCTACACCTTC. This sequence encodes CASSLVTGGLGYTF. The rearrangement links TRBV5-6 to TRBJ1-2; TRBD1 aligns across 9 bases. After removal of 0 bases from V and 8 bases from J, the junction contained 5 bases not matched to a gene. Germline V gene lookup returns CDR1 SGHDT and CDR2 YYEEEE. This CDR3 contains 14 residues.

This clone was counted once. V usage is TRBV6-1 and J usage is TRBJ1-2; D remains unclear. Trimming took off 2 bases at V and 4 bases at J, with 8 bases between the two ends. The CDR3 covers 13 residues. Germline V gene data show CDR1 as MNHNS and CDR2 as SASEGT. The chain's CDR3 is CASSETEPYGYTF. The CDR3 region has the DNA TGTGCCAGCAGTGAAACAGAACCCTATGGCTACACCTTC.

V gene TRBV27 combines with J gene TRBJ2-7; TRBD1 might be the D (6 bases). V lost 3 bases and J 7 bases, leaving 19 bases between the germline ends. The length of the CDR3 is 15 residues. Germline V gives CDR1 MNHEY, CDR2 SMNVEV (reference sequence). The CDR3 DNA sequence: TGTGCCAGCAGTTTGGTCGGGACACGGCAGGGAGAGCAGTACTTC. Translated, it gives CASSLVGTRQGEQYF.

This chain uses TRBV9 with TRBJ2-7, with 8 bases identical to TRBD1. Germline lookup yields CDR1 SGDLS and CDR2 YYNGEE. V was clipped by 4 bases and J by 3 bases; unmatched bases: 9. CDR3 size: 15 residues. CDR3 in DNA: TGTGCCAGCAGCCTCGACAGGGGTCCTTTCTACGAGCAGTACTTC. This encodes CASSLDRGPFYEQYF.

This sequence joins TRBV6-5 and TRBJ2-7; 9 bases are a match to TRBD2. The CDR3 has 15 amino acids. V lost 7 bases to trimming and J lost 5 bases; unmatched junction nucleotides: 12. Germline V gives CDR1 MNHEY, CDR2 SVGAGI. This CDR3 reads CASTQSGRRFDEQYF. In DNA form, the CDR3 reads TGTGCCAGCACTCAGAGCGGGAGGCGGTTCGACGAGCAGTACTTC.

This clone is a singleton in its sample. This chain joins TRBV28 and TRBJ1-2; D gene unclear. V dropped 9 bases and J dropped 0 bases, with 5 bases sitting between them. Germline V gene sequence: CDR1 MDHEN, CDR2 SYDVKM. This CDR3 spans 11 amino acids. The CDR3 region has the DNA TGTGCCAGTACCGCTAACTATGGCTACACCTTC. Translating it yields CASTANYGYTF.

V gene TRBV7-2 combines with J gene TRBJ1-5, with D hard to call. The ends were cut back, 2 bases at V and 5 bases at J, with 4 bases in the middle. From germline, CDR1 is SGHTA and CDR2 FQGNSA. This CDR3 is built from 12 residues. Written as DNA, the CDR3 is TGTGCCAGCAGCTTAATGGATCAGCCCCAGCATTTT. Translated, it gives CASSLMDQPQHF.

CDR3 bases: TGTGCCTGGAGGCGATCGGGACAGAAAGAGACCCAGTACTTC. Its translation: CAWRRSGQKETQYF. This sequence joins TRBV30 and TRBJ2-5; 7 positions agree with TRBD1. Per germline, CDR1 GTSNPN and CDR2 SVGIG (reference sequence). This CDR3 comprises 14 residues. V shed 3 bases and J 3 bases; nucleotides not matched to a gene: 7.

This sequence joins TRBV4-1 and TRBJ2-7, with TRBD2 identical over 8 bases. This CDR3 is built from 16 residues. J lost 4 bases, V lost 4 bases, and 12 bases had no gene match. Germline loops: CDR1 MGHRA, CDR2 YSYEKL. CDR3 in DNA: TGCGCCAGCAGCCGCGTACTACTAGCGGCCTCATACGAGCAGTACTTC. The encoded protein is CASSRVLLAASYEQYF.

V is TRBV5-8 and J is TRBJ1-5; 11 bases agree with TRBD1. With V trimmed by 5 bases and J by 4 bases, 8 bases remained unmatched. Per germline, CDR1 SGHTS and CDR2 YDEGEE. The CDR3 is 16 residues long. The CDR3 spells CASSRDRGNRNQPQHF. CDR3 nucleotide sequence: TGTGCCAGCAGTCGGGACAGGGGGAATCGAAATCAGCCCCAGCATTTT.

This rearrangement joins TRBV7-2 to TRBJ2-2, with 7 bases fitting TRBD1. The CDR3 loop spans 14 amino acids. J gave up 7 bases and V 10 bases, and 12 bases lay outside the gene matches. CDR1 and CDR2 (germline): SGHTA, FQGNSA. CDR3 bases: TGTGCCACGACAGGGCCGGAGGATATCGGGGAGCTGTTTTTT. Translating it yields CATTGPEDIGELFF.

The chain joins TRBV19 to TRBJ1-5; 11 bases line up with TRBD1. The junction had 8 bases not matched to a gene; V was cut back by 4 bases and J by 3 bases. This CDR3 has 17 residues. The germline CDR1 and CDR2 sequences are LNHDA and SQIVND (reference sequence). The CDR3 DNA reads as TGTGCCAGTAGTAAGGGACAGGGGGTTTTCTTCAATCAGCCCCAGCATTTT. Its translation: CASSKGQGVFFNQPQHF. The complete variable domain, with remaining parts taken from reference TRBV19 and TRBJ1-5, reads DGGITQSPKYLFRKEGQNVTLSCEQNLNHDAMYWYRQDPGQGLRLIYYSQIVNDFQKGDIAEGYSVSREKKESFPLTVTSAQKNPTAFYLCASSKGQGVFFNQPQHFGDGTRLSIL.

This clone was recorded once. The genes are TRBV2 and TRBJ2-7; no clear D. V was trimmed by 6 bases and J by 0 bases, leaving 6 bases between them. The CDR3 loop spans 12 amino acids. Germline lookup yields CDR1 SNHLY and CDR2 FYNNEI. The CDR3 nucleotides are TGTGCCAGCAGCCTGAGCTCCTACGAGCAGTACTTC. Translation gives CASSLSSYEQYF.

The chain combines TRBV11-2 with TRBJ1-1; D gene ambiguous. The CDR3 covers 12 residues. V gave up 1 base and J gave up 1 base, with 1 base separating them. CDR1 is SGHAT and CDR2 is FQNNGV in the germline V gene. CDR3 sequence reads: CASSLANTEAFF. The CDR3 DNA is TGTGCCAGCAGCTTAGCGAACACTGAAGCTTTCTTT.

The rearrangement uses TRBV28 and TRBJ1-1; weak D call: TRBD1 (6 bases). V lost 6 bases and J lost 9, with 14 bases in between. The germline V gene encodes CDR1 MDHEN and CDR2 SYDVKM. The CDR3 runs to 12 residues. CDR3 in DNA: TGTGCCAGCAGACAGGGCCTGATCCAAGCTTTCTTT. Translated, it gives CASRQGLIQAFF.

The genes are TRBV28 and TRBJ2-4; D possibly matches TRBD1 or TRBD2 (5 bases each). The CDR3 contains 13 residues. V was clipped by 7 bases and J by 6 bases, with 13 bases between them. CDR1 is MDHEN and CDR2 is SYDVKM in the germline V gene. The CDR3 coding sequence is TGTGCCAGCAAACCGGGACGGATAAACATTCAGTACTTC. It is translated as CASKPGRINIQYF. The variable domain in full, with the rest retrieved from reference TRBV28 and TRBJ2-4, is DVKVTQSSRYLVKRTGEKVFLECVQDMDHENMFWYRQDPGLGLRLIYFSYDVKMKEKGDIPEGYSVSREKKERFSLILESASTNQTSMYLCASKPGRINIQYFGAGTRLSVL.

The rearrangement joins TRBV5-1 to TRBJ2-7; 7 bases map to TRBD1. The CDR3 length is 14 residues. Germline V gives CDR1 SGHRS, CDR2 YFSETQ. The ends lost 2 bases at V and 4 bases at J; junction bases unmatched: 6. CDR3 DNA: TGCGCCAGCAGCTTTACGAGACAGGGTTACGAGCAGTACTTC. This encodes CASSFTRQGYEQYF.

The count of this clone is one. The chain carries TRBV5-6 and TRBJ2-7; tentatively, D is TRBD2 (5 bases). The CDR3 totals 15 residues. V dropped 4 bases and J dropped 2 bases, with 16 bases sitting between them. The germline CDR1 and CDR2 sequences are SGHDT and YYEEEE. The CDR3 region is CASSPGVAKTYEQYF. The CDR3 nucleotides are TGTGCCAGCAGCCCCGGGGTAGCGAAGACCTACGAGCAGTACTTC.